The clone carrying this TCR beta chain has a handful of counts. The sample is drawn from a study of neoadjuvant anti-PD-1 for oral cavity cancer. Study context: Non-progressing patients received a fourth nivolumab dose near day 43, then surgery on days 50-56.

Measured with immunoSEQ multiplex PCR; TCRdb has only the in-frame clones, and not every one. The repertoire holds roughly 13,000 clones, with roughly 70% as singletons. Time point specified: after neoadjuvant nivolumab, at surgical resection. The CDR3 extends over 15 amino acids. Germline assignment: CDR1 WSHSY and CDR2 SAAADI. Losses at the gene ends were 5 bases for V and 6 bases for J; bases not matched to a gene: 9. Sequencing was performed on PBMCs, taken after nivolumab (anti-PD-1) treatment. This sequence was found in a person aged 40 to 85 with oral cavity squamous cell carcinoma. The V call is TRBV10-2, the J call TRBJ2-2; TRBD1 aligns across 7 bases. CDR3 sequence: CASSPGQWMPGELFF. The DNA for the CDR3 is TGCGCCAGCAGTCCGGGACAGTGGATGCCCGGGGAGCTGTTTTTT.